The 21 T cell receptor beta chains below all came from one sample that was sequenced in a study of post-analysis software for immune sequencing data. The study's findings and limits: Controls had lower frequencies than patients of a handful of TRBV segments, which included TRBV5-6, TRBV5-1 and TRBV20-1.

TCR beta cDNA libraries had unique molecular identifiers. MiXCR, run by TCRdb on the PCR reads, gives a single entry per CDR3 protein. This table has about 820,000 distinct CDR3 sequences, approximately 53% appearing once. Their antigens are not known. The sequenced sample consisted of blood. The source of these receptors is a girl aged 10-17 years with multiple sclerosis.

This sequence joins TRBV5-1 and TRBJ2-7, with TRBD2 matching 9 bases. The CDR3 length is 15 residues. The V and J ends lost 6 bases and 4 bases, in that order; junction bases with no gene match: 11. Germline V CDR1 and CDR2: SGHRS, YFSETQ. CDR3 amino acids: CASTEGSGRFYEQYF. CDR3 DNA: TGCGCCAGCACCGAGGGTAGCGGGAGATTTTACGAGCAGTACTTC.

This chain links TRBV27 with TRBJ1-5; the D gene is possibly TRBD1 (5 bases). The germline gives CDR1 MNHEY, CDR2 SMNVEV (reference sequence). CDR3 size: 14 residues. V was cut by 2 bases and J by 4 bases, with 9 bases left in between. DNA of the CDR3: TGTGCCAGCAGTTTAAACAGGTATAATCAGCCCCAGCATTTT. Amino acid sequence: CASSLNRYNQPQHF.

The chain combines TRBV7-6 with TRBJ2-7; 9 bases match TRBD1. The germline CDR1 and CDR2 sequences are SGHVS and FNYEAQ. The length of the CDR3 is 15 residues. J lost 4 bases, V lost 5 bases, and 9 bases had no gene match. For the CDR3, the DNA is TGTGCCAGCAGCCAACGACAGGGGGTCCCGTACGAGCAGTACTTC. Amino acid sequence: CASSQRQGVPYEQYF.

This clonotype was counted a few times. V and J are TRBV7-6 and TRBJ2-1; TRBD2 matches at 7 bases. CDR1 is SGHVS and CDR2 is FNYEAQ in the germline V gene. Unmatched junction bases numbered 6, after V lost 4 bases and J lost 0 bases. The CDR3 is 16 residues long. The DNA of the CDR3 is TGTGCCAGCAGCTCAACGGGCGGGAGCTCCTACAATGAGCAGTTCTTC. Protein: CASSSTGGSSYNEQFF.

For the CDR3, the DNA is TGTGCCACCAGCAGTACAGGGGGCTTCGGCAATCAGCCCCAGCATTTT. As protein: CATSSTGGFGNQPQHF. V gene TRBV15 combines with J gene TRBJ1-5; 9 positions match TRBD1. This CDR3 comprises 16 residues. Germline loops: CDR1 LNHNV, CDR2 YYDKDF (reference sequence). The junction had 5 bases not matched to a gene; V was cut back by 3 bases and J by 2 bases.

The table lists this clonotype with a few counts. The V and J genes are TRBV4-1 and TRBJ2-3, with 8 nucleotides matching TRBD2. Trimming at V came to 0 bases and at J to 4 bases, leaving 6 bases not matched to a gene. The germline V gene encodes CDR1 MGHRA and CDR2 YSYEKL. The CDR3 length is 16 residues. The CDR3 DNA reads as TGCGCCAGCAGCCAAGATATCGGCGGGAGGCCAGATACGCAGTATTTT. Translated: CASSQDIGGRPDTQYF.

V is TRBV9 and J is TRBJ2-7, with D unresolved. The CDR3 has 10 residues. Germline V gene sequence: CDR1 SGDLS, CDR2 YYNGEE. V lost 8 bases and J lost 1, with 4 bases in between. The CDR3 bases are TGTGCCAGGAATTCCTACGAGCAGTACTTC. Encoded protein: CARNSYEQYF.

This clonotype has just a few counts. The CDR3 protein is CASRVGTAGDTQYF. The CDR3 DNA reads TGCGCCAGCAGGGTCGGGACGGCGGGAGATACGCAGTATTTT. The V gene is TRBV5-1, the J gene TRBJ2-3; D tentatively reads TRBD1 or TRBD2 (5 bases each). Trimming removed 5 bases from V and 5 bases from J, with 15 bases in between. Germline CDR1 SGHRS, CDR2 YFSETQ. The CDR3 is made up of 14 amino acids.

This clonotype turned up a few times. The rearrangement links TRBV10-3 to TRBJ1-1, with TRBD1 as a possible D gene (5 bases). Trimming removed 8 bases from V and 5 bases from J, with 18 bases in between. CDR1 and CDR2 from the germline V gene are ENHRY and SYGVKD. The CDR3 runs to 14 residues. The CDR3 bases are TGTGCCATCTCCTTGGGCAGGGAGGAGACTGAAGCTTTCTTT. This sequence encodes CAISLGREETEAFF.

The chain combines TRBV7-6 with TRBJ2-2; D may correspond to TRBD1 or TRBD2 (5 bases each). V was clipped by 1 base and J by 5 bases, with 11 bases between them. From germline, CDR1 is SGHVS and CDR2 FNYEAQ. The CDR3 loop spans 15 amino acids. CDR3 sequence reads: CASSLGRGLTGELFF. In DNA, the CDR3 is TGTGCCAGCAGCTTAGGACGGGGCCTAACCGGGGAGCTGTTTTTT.

This clonotype was picked up a small number of times. The rearrangement links TRBV29-1 to TRBJ2-1; D is ambiguous. Per germline, CDR1 SQVTM and CDR2 ANQGSEA. Trimming removed 6 bases from V and 15 bases from J, with 18 bases in between. The CDR3 is made up of 11 amino acids. CDR3 in DNA: TGCAGCGTGACCCTGACGAGTCTCCCGTTCTTC. Translating gives CSVTLTSLPFF.

The gene calls are TRBV6-1 and TRBJ2-3; 9 nucleotides line up with TRBD1. The V and J ends lost 6 bases and 3 bases, in that order; junction bases with no gene match: 19. The germline V gene encodes CDR1 MNHNS and CDR2 SASEGT. The CDR3 contains 19 residues. The CDR3 DNA reads as TGTGCCAGCAGCTTTCGGGGGACAGGGATGGCGAGAAGGACAGATACGCAGTATTTT. Translated: CASSFRGTGMARRTDTQYF.

The V gene is TRBV29-1, the J gene TRBJ2-5, with D perhaps being TRBD1 or TRBD2 (5 bases each). Trimming shortened V by 7 bases and J by 2 bases, and 23 bases separated the two germline ends. Germline lookup yields CDR1 SQVTM and CDR2 ANQGSEA. CDR3 length equals 16 residues. The CDR3 is CSADFTGTRRQETQYF. CDR3 bases: TGCAGCGCCGATTTCACCGGGACGAGGCGTCAAGAGACCCAGTACTTC. Combining the CDR3 with reference TRBV29-1 and TRBJ2-5 gives the whole variable domain SAVISQKPSRDICQRGTSLTIQCQVDSQVTMMFWYRQQPGQSLTLIATANQGSEATYESGFVIDKFPISRPNLTFSTLTVSNMSPEDSSIYLCSADFTGTRRQETQYFGPGTRLLVL.

The V gene is TRBV6-6, the J gene TRBJ2-1; TRBD1 agrees at 11 bases. The better agreement between TRBJ2-7 and the DNA end casts doubt on the J call. The CDR3 consists of 14 residues. Germline V gives CDR1 MNHNY, CDR2 SVGAGI (reference sequence). The chain's CDR3 is CASSYPGQGAEQYF. As DNA, the CDR3 is TGTGCCAGCAGTTACCCCGGACAGGGGGCCGAGCAGTACTTC.

This chain links TRBV7-2 with TRBJ2-7, with TRBD2 as a possible D gene (5 bases). The CDR3 extends over 17 amino acids. Germline-derived CDR1 and CDR2 are SGHTA and FQGNSA. V lost 0 bases and J lost 4, with 19 bases in between. In DNA, the CDR3 is TGTGCCAGCAGCTTAGCGGCCGGACTCACGGGGAAGTACGAGCAGTACTTC. Residues: CASSLAAGLTGKYEQYF.

This clonotype was seen a few times. This chain links TRBV10-3 with TRBJ2-7, with TRBD1 matching 9 bases. Germline V gene data show CDR1 as ENHRY and CDR2 as SYGVKD. V shed 4 bases and J 4 bases; nucleotides not matched to a gene: 14. The CDR3 is 17 amino acids. The CDR3 nucleotides read TGTGCCATCAGTGTTTCCGGACCTCGACAGGGGGGATACGAGCAGTACTTC. The encoded protein is CAISVSGPRQGGYEQYF.

With respect to this clonotype: The junction does not match germline at one end; this may be a read error. The chain has TRBV5-1 and TRBJ2-5, with D maybe TRBD1 (6 bases). Germline V gives CDR1 SGHRS, CDR2 YFSETQ. The CDR3 has 14 amino acids. CDR3 coding DNA: TGCGCCAGCAGCCGGACAGAGTCCTTTGGCGAGCAGTCCTTC. Translating it yields CASSRTESFGEQSF.

V gene TRBV6-6 combines with J gene TRBJ1-1; possible D gene TRBD1, 5 bases. CDR1 is MNHNY and CDR2 is SVGAGI in the germline V gene (reference sequence). This CDR3 contains 14 residues. V was shortened by 2 bases and J by 0 bases, with 7 bases between the two germline ends. CDR3 region: CASSYETVNTEAFF. CDR3 in DNA: TGTGCCAGCAGTTACGAGACAGTGAACACTGAAGCTTTCTTT.

This clonotype was seen more than once but under ten times. The chain has TRBV20-1 and TRBJ2-1, with D possibly matching TRBD2 (6 bases). CDR3 size: 12 residues. Germline CDR1 DFQATT, CDR2 SNEGSKA (reference sequence). V shed 3 bases and J shed 5 bases, with 8 bases lying between them. CDR3 DNA: TGCAGTGCTAGCGGGAGCCACAATGAGCAGTTCTTC. Translating gives CSASGSHNEQFF.

The chain combines TRBV4-1 with TRBJ1-2; D is unclear. Trimming left V 5 bases short and J 3 bases short, with 19 bases between. The CDR3 covers 16 residues. Per the germline V gene, CDR1 is MGHRA and CDR2 is YSYEKL. CDR3 DNA: TGCGCCAGCAGCACTCTTAACAGTGTGCCCTACTATGGCTACACCTTC. It encodes CASSTLNSVPYYGYTF.

The chain combines TRBV7-2 with TRBJ1-1; D unresolved. Trimming pared 1 base from V and 1 base from J, leaving 10 bases between. This CDR3 is built from 15 residues. Germline-derived CDR1 and CDR2 are SGHTA and FQGNSA. CDR3 sequence (DNA): TGTGCCAGCAGCTTAGGTCGCTCAGGGAACACTGAAGCTTTCTTT. It encodes CASSLGRSGNTEAFF.